The 13 T cell receptor beta chains below come from one sample, sequenced in a study of cytomegalovirus exposure and HLA in healthy donors. Vbeta (60) and Jbeta (13) primers were used in the PCR. Assay: immunoSEQ multiplex PCR; the TCRdb copy retains only in-frame clones and omits some. Found here are under 130,000 clones, about 69% of them singletons; the top ten hold 1% to 1.5%. Sample: PBMCs. These receptors all stem from a middle-aged man in good health and CMV-seronegative.

The chain joins TRBV7-3 to TRBJ1-2; D unresolved. Trimming shortened V by 1 base and J by 2 bases, and 5 bases separated the two germline ends. The CDR3 has 13 amino acids. In germline, CDR1 is SGHTA, CDR2 FQGTGA. The CDR3 sequence: CASSLNSNYGYTF. CDR3 bases: TGTGCCAGCAGCTTAAACAGCAACTATGGCTACACCTTC.

V and J are TRBV6-5 and TRBJ2-7; TRBD2 matches 9 bases. Germline V CDR1 and CDR2: MNHEY, SVGAGI. V shed 6 bases, J shed 7 bases, and the junction held 7 bases outside the gene matches. There are 13 residues in the CDR3. The CDR3 protein is CASSRDSGREQYF. The CDR3 DNA follows: TGTGCCAGCAGCCGGGACAGCGGGAGGGAGCAGTACTTC.

V gene TRBV4-3 combines with J gene TRBJ2-6, with D maybe TRBD1 (6 bases). Germline V gene sequence: CDR1 LGHNA, CDR2 YSLEER. The CDR3 loop spans 16 amino acids. Trimming took 0 bases from V and 2 from J, leaving 8 bases between them. The CDR3 loop reads CASSQDAGAGANVLTF. CDR3 DNA: TGCGCCAGCAGCCAAGATGCAGGGGCTGGGGCCAACGTCCTGACTTTC.

The rearrangement uses TRBV10-2 and TRBJ2-3; D is ambiguous. The CDR3 runs to 13 residues. The V gene's germline CDR1 is WSHSY and CDR2 SAAADI. V dropped 6 bases and J dropped 2 bases, with 9 bases sitting between them. CDR3 sequence reads: CASRPPNTDTQYF. In DNA, the CDR3 is TGCGCCAGCAGACCCCCTAACACAGATACGCAGTATTTT.

This chain joins TRBV5-5 and TRBJ2-5; TRBD2 agrees at 10 bases. Trimming cost V 2 bases and J 5 bases; bases outside gene matches: 12. This CDR3 has 17 amino acids. Germline CDR1 and CDR2: SGHKS and YYEKEE (reference sequence). The CDR3 sequence: CASSLQVLAGAGETQYF. The CDR3 coding sequence is TGTGCCAGCAGCTTACAAGTTCTAGCGGGAGCCGGGGAGACCCAGTACTTC.

This rearrangement joins TRBV29-1 to TRBJ2-5; 10 bases map to TRBD1. The end of the DNA fits TRBJ2-7 better, so the J call may be wrong. The CDR3 is 15 amino acids. The V gene's germline CDR1 is SQVTM and CDR2 ANQGSEA. The CDR3: CSVEDRQGATYEQYF. CDR3 coding DNA: TGCAGCGTTGAAGACAGACAGGGGGCGACCTACGAGCAGTACTTC.

The gene calls are TRBV7-8 and TRBJ2-1; 16 nucleotides line up with TRBD2. The germline V gene has CDR1 SGHVS and CDR2 FQNEAQ. The CDR3 has 16 amino acids. The J segment lost 10 bases and the V segment lost 3 bases, leaving 6 bases of the junction unmatched. The CDR3 DNA follows: TGTGCCAGCAGCTTCTCCGGGACTAGCGGGAGGGGCGAGCAGTTCTTC. This encodes CASSFSGTSGRGEQFF.

The chain joins TRBV10-2 to TRBJ1-1, with D possibly being TRBD1 (6 bases). Germline lookup yields CDR1 WSHSY and CDR2 SAAADI. The V gene lost 1 base and the J gene lost 11 bases, with 11 bases spanning the gap. CDR3 length equals 12 residues. CDR3 residues: CASSEWQGSAFF. Here the CDR3 DNA reads TGCGCCAGCAGTGAGTGGCAGGGGAGTGCTTTCTTT.

V gene TRBV5-1 combines with J gene TRBJ2-3, with 9 bases identical to TRBD2. The CDR3 totals 17 residues. The ends lost 4 bases at V and 5 bases at J; junction bases unmatched: 14. From germline, CDR1 is SGHRS and CDR2 YFSETQ. CDR3 nucleotide sequence: TGCGCCAGCAGCATATTCGACGCGGGAGGGCGTGGAGATACGCAGTATTTT. Encoded protein: CASSIFDAGGRGDTQYF.

The rearrangement joins TRBV27 to TRBJ2-5, with D perhaps TRBD1 (6 bases). This CDR3 is built from 17 residues. Per germline, CDR1 MNHEY and CDR2 SMNVEV (reference sequence). Trimming stripped 2 bases from V and 3 bases from J, with 19 bases between. The CDR3 is CASSLGSWTATKETQYF. The CDR3 nucleotides read TGTGCCAGCAGTTTAGGTTCTTGGACAGCGACGAAAGAGACCCAGTACTTC.

This chain uses TRBV11-3 with TRBJ1-4, with D possibly matching TRBD1 (6 bases). V was clipped by 2 bases and J by 8 bases, with 12 bases between them. The CDR3 is made up of 14 amino acids. Germline V gives CDR1 SGHNT, CDR2 YENEEA. This CDR3 is CASSLSQGREKLFF. CDR3 in DNA: TGTGCCAGCAGCTTAAGCCAGGGGAGAGAAAAACTGTTTTTT.

This clone was found a few times. This chain uses TRBV28 with TRBJ2-7; 7 bases agree with TRBD1. V lost 7 bases, J lost 7 bases, and 22 bases stayed unmatched. The germline gives CDR1 MDHEN, CDR2 SYDVKM. The CDR3 is made up of 17 amino acids. The CDR3 nucleotides read TGTGCCAGCATCCCACCCTCTGGGGGCAGGGGGACGGGGGAGCAGTACTTC. Protein: CASIPPSGGRGTGEQYF.

V gene TRBV19 combines with J gene TRBJ1-2, with 10 nucleotides matching TRBD1. Germline loops: CDR1 LNHDA, CDR2 SQIVND (reference sequence). There are 16 residues in the CDR3. V was pared by 5 bases and J by 4 bases, with 10 bases of the junction left unmatched. The CDR3 is CASSPSDRGLGYGYTF. The CDR3 DNA reads as TGTGCCAGTAGTCCCAGTGACAGGGGGCTTGGCTATGGCTACACCTTC.